This record looks at one T cell receptor (beta chain) sequence and its context. Its specificity is unknown. CDR3 length: 15 residues. The germline V gene encodes CDR1 ENHRY and CDR2 SYGVKD. J was trimmed by 4 bases and V by 6 bases; bases with no gene match: 8. TCRdb independently ran MiXCR on the 5' RACE reads; one entry per CDR3 protein. This table has around 390,000 distinct CDR3 sequences, around 24% appearing once. The sample is drawn from a study of CD8 T cells in ankylosing spondylitis. Findings of the study overall: Significantly higher representation of disease-linked clones was reported for matched ankylosing spondylitis synovial fluid. Previously reported in reactive arthritis synovial fluid and blood were some of the motif variants. Within ankylosing spondylitis blood, a TCR beta motif made up of several highly homologous variants appeared to be characteristic. Relatively rare in peripheral blood, disease-linked clones were also CD8+.

The rearrangement uses TRBV10-3 and TRBJ2-2, with 7 bases that match TRBD2. Sequenced material: blood, either unsorted or a sorted T cell fraction (not recorded which). The receptor was derived from a male donor with ankylosing spondylitis. CDR3 residues: CAISPSGGPTGELFF. In nucleotides, the CDR3 is TGTGCCATCAGCCCTTCGGGAGGTCCCACCGGGGAGCTGTTTTTT.